In this sample, the clone carrying this T cell receptor beta chain turned up a few times. Its antigen is unidentified. Germline CDR1 SGHRS, CDR2 YFSETQ. This CDR3 has 16 amino acids. The junction had 9 bases not matched to a gene; V was cut back by 4 bases and J by 6 bases. The record originates from a study of identical twins. Study results and limitations: A lower insertion count was a feature of abundant cord blood beta clonotypes, with no such feature in memory repertoires.

Each CDR3 protein is one row after TCRdb ran MiXCR on the 5' RACE reads. The repertoire holds approximately 500,000 distinct CDR3 sequences, with 20% to 25% as singletons. This same sample was also part of a study on T cells expressing NK-cell markers.

Material: CD4+ T cells sorted from blood. The chain couples TRBV5-1 to TRBJ1-6; 8 bases are a match to TRBD1. This sequence was found in a woman in her late teens or twenties in good health. DNA for the CDR3: TGCGCCAGCAGCCAAGTGACAGGGGTGGGTAATTCACCCCTCCACTTT. Its translation is CASSQVTGVGNSPLHF.